The entry below describes one TCR beta chain. Germline values: CDR1 KGHSY, CDR2 FQNENV. Germline trimming cut 7 bases from V and 1 base from J; bases unmatched to any gene: 3. CDR3 length: 13 residues. This sample stems from a study of blood T cell repertoires in COVID-19. Turning to the study itself: Whether acute or convalescent, the COVID-19 samples came from the United States, Italy and Spain. In each case, the material was cDNA or gDNA derived from T cells, B-cell-depleted T cells, or PBMCs.

As handled by the study authors: By means of reference gene primer amplification, nucleated cell counts were estimated. Some clones are missing from TCRdb's copy, which holds only in-frame ones; the method was immunoSEQ multiplex PCR. V and J calls and clone size are as listed in that table; D and trimming were resolved from the DNA. Seen here are about 200,000 clones, 80% to 90% observed once, and the top ten hold less than 5.5%. This receptor was identified in a woman of 80 years or more with acute or convalescent COVID-19. Sequenced material: peripheral blood. The chain carries TRBV16 and TRBJ1-1, with 7 bases that match TRBD1. The CDR3 coding sequence is TGTGCCAGCATGGACAGGCAGAACACTGAAGCTTTCTTT. Translating gives CASMDRQNTEAFF.